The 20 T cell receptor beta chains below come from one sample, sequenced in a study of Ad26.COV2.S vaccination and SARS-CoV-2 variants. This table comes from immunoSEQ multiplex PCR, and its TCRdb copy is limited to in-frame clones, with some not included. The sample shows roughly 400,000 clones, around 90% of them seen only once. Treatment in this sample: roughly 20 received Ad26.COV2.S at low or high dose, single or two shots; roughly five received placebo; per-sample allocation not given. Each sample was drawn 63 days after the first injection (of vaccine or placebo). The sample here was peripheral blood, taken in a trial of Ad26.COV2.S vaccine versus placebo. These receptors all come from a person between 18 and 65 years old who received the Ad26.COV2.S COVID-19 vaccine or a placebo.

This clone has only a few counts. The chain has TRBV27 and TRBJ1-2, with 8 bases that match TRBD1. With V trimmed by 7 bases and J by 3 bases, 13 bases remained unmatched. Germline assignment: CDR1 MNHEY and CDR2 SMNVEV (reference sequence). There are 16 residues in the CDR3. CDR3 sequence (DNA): TGTGCCAGCACCCGGGCGGGACAGGCTAAGGACTATGGCTACACCTTC. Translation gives CASTRAGQAKDYGYTF.

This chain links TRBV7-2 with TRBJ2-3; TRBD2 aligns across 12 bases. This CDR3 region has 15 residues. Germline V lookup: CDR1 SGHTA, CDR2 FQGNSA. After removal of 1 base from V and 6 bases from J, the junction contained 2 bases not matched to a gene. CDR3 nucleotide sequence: TGTGCCAGCAGCTTAGGACTAGCGGGAGAGGATACGCAGTATTTT. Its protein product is CASSLGLAGEDTQYF. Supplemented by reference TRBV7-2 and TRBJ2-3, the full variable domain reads GAGVSQSPSNKVTEKGKDVELRCDPISGHTALYWYRQSLGQGLEFLIYFQGNSAPDKSGLPSDRFSAERTGGSVSTLTIQRTQQEDSAVYLCASSLGLAGEDTQYFGPGTRLTVL.

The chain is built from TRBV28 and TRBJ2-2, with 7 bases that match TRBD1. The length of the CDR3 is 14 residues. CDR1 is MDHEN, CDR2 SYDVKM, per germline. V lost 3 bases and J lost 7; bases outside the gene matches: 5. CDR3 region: CASSFPRTGGELFF. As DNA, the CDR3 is TGTGCCAGCAGTTTTCCCCGGACAGGCGGGGAGCTGTTTTTT.

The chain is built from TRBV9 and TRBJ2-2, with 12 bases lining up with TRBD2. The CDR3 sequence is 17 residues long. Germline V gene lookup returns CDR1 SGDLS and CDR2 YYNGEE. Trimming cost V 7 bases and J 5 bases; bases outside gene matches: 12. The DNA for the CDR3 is TGTGCCAGCTGGGTGACTAGCGGGGGATCTTTGACCGGGGAGCTGTTTTTT. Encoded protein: CASWVTSGGSLTGELFF.

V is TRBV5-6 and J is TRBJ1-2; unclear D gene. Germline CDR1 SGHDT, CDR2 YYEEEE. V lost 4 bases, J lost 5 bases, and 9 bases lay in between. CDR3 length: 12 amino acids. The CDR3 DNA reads TGTGCCAGCAGCGAGACGGAGTATGGCTACACCTTC. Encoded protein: CASSETEYGYTF.

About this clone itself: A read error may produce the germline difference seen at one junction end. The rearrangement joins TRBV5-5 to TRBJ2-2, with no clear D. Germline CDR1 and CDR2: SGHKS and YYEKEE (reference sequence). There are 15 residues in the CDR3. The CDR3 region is CASTLELNLRGELFF. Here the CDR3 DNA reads TGTGCCAGCACCTTGGAACTAAACTTGAGAGGGGAGCTGTTTTTT.

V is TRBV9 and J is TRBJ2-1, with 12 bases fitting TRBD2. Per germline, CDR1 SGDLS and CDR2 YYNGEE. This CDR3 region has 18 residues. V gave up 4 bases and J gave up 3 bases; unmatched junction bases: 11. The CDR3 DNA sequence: TGTGCCAGCAGCCCCTCCCTGTGGACTAGCGGGAACTACAATGAGCAGTTCTTC. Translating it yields CASSPSLWTSGNYNEQFF.

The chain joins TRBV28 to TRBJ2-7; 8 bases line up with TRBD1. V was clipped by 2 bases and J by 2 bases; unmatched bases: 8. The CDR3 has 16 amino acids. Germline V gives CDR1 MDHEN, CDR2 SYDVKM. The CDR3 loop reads CASSLLGSGQAYEQYF. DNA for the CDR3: TGTGCCAGCAGTTTACTGGGTTCGGGACAGGCCTACGAGCAGTACTTC.

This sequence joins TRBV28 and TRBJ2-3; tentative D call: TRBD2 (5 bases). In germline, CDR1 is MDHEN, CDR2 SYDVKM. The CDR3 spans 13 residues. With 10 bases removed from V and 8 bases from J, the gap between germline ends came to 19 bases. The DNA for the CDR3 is TGTGCCACCGCGTGGACGCCTGGAGGTACGCAGTATTTT. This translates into CATAWTPGGTQYF.

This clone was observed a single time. The CDR3 region has the DNA TGTGCCAGTAACGGTGGTTCGGGAGATACGCAGTATTTT. Amino acid sequence: CASNGGSGDTQYF. The chain is built from TRBV19 and TRBJ2-3; D not certain. This CDR3 has 13 amino acids. Germline assignment: CDR1 LNHDA and CDR2 SQIVND (reference sequence). V gave up 7 bases and J gave up 5 bases, with 13 bases separating them.

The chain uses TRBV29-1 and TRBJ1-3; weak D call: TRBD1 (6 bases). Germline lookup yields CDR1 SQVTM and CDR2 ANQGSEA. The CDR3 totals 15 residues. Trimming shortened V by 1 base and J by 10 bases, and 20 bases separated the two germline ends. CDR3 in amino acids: CSVEAVTGNGATIYF. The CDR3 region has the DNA TGCAGCGTTGAAGCCGTGACAGGCAATGGGGCGACCATATATTTT.

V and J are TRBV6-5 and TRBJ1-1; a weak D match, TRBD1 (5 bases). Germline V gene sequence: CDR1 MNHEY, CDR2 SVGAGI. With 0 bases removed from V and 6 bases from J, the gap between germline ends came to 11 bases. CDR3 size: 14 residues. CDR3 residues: CASSYSSRGAEAFF. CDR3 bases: TGTGCCAGCAGTTACTCGAGTAGAGGGGCTGAAGCTTTCTTT.

CDR3 in amino acids: CASSSPGRRYEQYF. In DNA form, the CDR3 reads TGTGCCAGCAGCTCTCCGGGACGGCGCTACGAGCAGTACTTC. The chain joins TRBV13 to TRBJ2-7; D could derive from TRBD1 or TRBD2 (5 bases each). V was pared by 4 bases and J by 3 bases, with 13 bases between. The germline gives CDR1 PRHDT, CDR2 FYEKMQ (reference sequence). There are 14 residues in the CDR3. The full variable domain, completed using reference TRBV13 and TRBJ2-7, is AAGVIQSPRHLIKEKRETATLKCYPIPRHDTVYWYQQGPGQDPQFLISFYEKMQSDKGSIPDRFSAQQFSDYHSELNMSSLELGDSALYFCASSSPGRRYEQYFGPGTRLTVT.

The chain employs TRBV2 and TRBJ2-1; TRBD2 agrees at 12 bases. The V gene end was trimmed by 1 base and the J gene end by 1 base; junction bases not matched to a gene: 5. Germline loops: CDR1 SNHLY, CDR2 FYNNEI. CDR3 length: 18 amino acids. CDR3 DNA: TGTGCCAGCAGTGAAGAACTAGCGGGAGGACCTTCCTACAATGAGCAGTTCTTC. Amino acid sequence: CASSEELAGGPSYNEQFF.

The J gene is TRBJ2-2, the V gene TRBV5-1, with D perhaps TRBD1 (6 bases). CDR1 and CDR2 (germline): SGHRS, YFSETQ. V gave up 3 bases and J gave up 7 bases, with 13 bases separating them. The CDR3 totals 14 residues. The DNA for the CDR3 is TGCGCCAGCAGCTCCTCAGGGGTAGGCGGGGAGCTGTTTTTT. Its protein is CASSSSGVGGELFF.

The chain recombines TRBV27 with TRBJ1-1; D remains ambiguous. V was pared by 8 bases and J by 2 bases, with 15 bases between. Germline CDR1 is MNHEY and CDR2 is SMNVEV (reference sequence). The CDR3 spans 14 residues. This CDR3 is CASSSRATNTEAFF. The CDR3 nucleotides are TGTGCCAGCTCTTCCCGGGCCACTAACACTGAAGCTTTCTTT.

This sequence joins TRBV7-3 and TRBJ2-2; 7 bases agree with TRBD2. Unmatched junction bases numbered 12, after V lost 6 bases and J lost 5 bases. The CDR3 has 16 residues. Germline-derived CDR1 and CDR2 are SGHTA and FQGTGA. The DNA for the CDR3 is TGTGCCAGCAGGACCGCACACCGGGGAGGGACCGGGGAGCTGTTTTTT. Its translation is CASRTAHRGGTGELFF.

In DNA form, the CDR3 reads TGCGCCAGCAGCCAAGAGGCCCTCCAAGCGGGAGGGCTTTACAATGAGCAGTTCTTC. As protein: CASSQEALQAGGLYNEQFF. The chain is built from TRBV4-3 and TRBJ2-1, with 10 bases lining up with TRBD2. CDR3 size: 19 residues. The germline V gene has CDR1 LGHNA and CDR2 YSLEER. V gave up 0 bases and J gave up 4 bases; unmatched junction bases: 12.

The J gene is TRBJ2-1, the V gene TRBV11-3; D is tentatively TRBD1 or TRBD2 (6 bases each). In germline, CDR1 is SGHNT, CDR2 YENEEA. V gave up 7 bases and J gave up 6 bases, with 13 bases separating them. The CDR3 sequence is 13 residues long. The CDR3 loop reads CASTPGGSNEQFF. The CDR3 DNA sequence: TGTGCCAGCACCCCCGGGGGCTCCAATGAGCAGTTCTTC.

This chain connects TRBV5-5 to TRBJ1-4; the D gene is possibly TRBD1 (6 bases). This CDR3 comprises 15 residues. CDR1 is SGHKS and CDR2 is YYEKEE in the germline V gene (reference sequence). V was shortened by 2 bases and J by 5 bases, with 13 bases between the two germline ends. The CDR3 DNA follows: TGTGCCAGCAGCTTAGCCGCAGGGGTCAATGAAAAACTGTTTTTT. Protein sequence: CASSLAAGVNEKLFF.